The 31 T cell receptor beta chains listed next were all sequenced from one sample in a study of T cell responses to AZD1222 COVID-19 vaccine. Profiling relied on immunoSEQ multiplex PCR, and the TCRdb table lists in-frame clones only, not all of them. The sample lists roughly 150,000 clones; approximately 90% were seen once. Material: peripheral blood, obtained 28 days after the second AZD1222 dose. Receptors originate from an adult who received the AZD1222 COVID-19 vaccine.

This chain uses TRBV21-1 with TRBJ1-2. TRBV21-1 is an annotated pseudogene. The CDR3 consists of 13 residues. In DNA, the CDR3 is TGTGCCAGCAGCAAGAAGGGATACTATGGCTACACCTTC. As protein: CASSKKGYYGYTF.

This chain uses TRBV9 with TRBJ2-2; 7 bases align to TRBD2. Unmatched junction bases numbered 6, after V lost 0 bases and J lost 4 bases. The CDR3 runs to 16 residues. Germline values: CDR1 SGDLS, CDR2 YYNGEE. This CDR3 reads CASSVVGTTRTGELFF. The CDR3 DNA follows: TGTGCCAGCAGCGTAGTAGGGACTACCCGCACCGGGGAGCTGTTTTTT.

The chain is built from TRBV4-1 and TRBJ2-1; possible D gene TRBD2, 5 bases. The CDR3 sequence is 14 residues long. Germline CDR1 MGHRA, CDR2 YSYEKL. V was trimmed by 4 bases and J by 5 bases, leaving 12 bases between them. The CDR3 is CASSRETSHNEQFF. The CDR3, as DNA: TGCGCCAGCAGCCGGGAGACTTCACACAATGAGCAGTTCTTC.

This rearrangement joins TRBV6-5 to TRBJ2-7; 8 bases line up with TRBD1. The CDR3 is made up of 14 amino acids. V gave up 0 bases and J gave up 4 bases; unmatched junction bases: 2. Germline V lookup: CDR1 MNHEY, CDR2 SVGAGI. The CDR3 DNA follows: TGTGCCAGCAGTTACTCGACAGGGGTATACGAGCAGTACTTC. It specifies CASSYSTGVYEQYF.

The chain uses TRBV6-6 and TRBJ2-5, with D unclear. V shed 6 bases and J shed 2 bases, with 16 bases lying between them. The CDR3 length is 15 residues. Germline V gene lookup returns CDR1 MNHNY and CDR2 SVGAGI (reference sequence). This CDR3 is CASSVGIGNQETQYF. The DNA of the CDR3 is TGTGCCAGCAGCGTAGGAATAGGTAATCAAGAGACCCAGTACTTC.

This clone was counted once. The CDR3 nucleotides are TGTGCCACCAGTGATCCCCAGGCGGGGGATGAGCAGTTCTTC. It specifies CATSDPQAGDEQFF. V is TRBV24-1 and J is TRBJ2-1; the match to TRBD2 covers 7 bases. The CDR3 totals 14 residues. Germline V CDR1 and CDR2: KGHDR, SFDVKD. V lost 3 bases and J lost 8; bases outside the gene matches: 6.

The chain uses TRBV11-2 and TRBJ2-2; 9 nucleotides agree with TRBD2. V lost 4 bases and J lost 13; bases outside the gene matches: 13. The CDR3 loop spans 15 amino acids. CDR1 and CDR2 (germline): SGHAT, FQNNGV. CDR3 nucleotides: TGTGCCAGCAGCTCATTAGCGGGAGTCTTGGGAGGGCTGTTTTTT. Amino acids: CASSSLAGVLGGLFF.

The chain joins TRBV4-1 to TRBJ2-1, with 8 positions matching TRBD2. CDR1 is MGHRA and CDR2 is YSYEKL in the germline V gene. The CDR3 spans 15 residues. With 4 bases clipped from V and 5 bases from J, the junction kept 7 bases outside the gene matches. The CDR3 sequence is CASSPSGSTNNEQFF. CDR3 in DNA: TGCGCCAGCAGCCCCAGCGGGAGTACGAACAATGAGCAGTTCTTC.

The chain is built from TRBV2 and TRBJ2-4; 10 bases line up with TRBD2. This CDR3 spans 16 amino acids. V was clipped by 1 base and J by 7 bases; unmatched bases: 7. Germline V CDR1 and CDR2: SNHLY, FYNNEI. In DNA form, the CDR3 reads TGTGCCAGCAGTGAAGGAATAGCGGGGGGTTGGAACATTCAGTACTTC. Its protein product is CASSEGIAGGWNIQYF.

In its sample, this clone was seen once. Here the CDR3 DNA reads TGTGCCAGCAGCTTAGGGGGCTATGGCTACACCTTC. Translating gives CASSLGGYGYTF. This rearrangement joins TRBV7-9 to TRBJ1-2; no firm D call. The ends were cut back, 1 base at V and 4 bases at J, with 4 bases in the middle. Germline CDR1 and CDR2: SEHNR and FQNEAQ (reference sequence). The CDR3 sequence is 12 residues long.

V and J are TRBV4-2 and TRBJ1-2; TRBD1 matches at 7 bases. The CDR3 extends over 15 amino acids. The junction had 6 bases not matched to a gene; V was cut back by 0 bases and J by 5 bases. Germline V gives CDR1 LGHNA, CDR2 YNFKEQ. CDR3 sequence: CASSQERTGQYGYTF. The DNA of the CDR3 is TGTGCCAGCAGCCAAGAGCGGACGGGACAGTATGGCTACACCTTC.

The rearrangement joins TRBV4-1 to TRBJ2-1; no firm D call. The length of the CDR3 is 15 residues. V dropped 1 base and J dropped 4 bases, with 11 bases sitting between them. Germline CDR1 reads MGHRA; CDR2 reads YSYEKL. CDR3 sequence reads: CASSQASPTYNEQFF. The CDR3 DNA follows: TGCGCCAGCAGCCAAGCTAGTCCAACTTACAATGAGCAGTTCTTC.

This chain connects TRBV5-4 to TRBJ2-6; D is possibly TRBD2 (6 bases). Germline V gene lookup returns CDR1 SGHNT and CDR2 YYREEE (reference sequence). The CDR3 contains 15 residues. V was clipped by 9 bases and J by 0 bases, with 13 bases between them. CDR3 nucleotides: TGTGCCACTCTCTTAGCGGTCTCTGGGGCCAACGTCCTGACTTTC. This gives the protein CATLLAVSGANVLTF.

In DNA form, the CDR3 reads TGTGCCAGTAGTCCGACAGGGGCGGAGACCCAGTACTTC. It is translated as CASSPTGAETQYF. V and J are TRBV19 and TRBJ2-5, with 8 bases aligning to TRBD1. With 5 bases clipped from V and 5 bases from J, the junction kept 4 bases outside the gene matches. This CDR3 comprises 13 residues. Germline CDR1 LNHDA, CDR2 SQIVND (reference sequence).

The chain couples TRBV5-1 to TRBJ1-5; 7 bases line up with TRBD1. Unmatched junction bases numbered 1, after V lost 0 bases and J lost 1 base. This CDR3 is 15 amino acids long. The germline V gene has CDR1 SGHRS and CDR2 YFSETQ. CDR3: CASSLGDRSNQPQHF. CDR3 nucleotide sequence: TGCGCCAGCAGCTTGGGGGACAGAAGCAATCAGCCCCAGCATTTT.

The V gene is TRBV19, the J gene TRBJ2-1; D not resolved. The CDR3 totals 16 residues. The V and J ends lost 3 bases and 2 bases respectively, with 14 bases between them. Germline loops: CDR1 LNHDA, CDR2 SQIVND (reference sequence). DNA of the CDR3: TGTGCCAGTAGTATTGAGGCTGGTGACCCCTACAATGAGCAGTTCTTC. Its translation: CASSIEAGDPYNEQFF.

This chain's CDR3 is CAWSDSHEQYF. The CDR3 nucleotides read TGTGCCTGGAGTGATAGCCACGAGCAGTACTTC. This chain uses TRBV30 with TRBJ2-7; D is uncertain. CDR1 GTSNPN and CDR2 SVGIG come from the germline V gene (reference sequence). V was cut by 1 base and J by 5 bases, with 6 bases left in between. CDR3 length equals 11 residues.

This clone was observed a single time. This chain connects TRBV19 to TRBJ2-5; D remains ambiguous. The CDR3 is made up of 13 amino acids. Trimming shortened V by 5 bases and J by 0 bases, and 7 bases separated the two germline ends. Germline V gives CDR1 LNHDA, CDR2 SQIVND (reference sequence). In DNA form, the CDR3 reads TGTGCCAGTAGTGGAAGAAACCAAGAGACCCAGTACTTC. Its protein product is CASSGRNQETQYF.

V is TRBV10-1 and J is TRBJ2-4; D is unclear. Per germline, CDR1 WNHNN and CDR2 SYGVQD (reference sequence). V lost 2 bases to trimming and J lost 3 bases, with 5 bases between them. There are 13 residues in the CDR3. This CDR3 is CASSEGDKNIQYF. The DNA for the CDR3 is TGCGCCAGCAGTGAGGGGGACAAAAACATTCAGTACTTC.

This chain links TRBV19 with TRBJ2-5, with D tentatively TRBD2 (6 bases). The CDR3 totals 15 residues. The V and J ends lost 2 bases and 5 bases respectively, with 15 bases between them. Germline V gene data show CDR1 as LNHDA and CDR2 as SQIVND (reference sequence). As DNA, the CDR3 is TGTGCCAGTAGTATACGGGACGGGGGTTCTGAGACCCAGTACTTC. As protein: CASSIRDGGSETQYF. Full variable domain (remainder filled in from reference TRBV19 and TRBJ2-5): DGGITQSPKYLFRKEGQNVTLSCEQNLNHDAMYWYRQDPGQGLRLIYYSQIVNDFQKGDIAEGYSVSREKKESFPLTVTSAQKNPTAFYLCASSIRDGGSETQYFGPGTRLLVL.

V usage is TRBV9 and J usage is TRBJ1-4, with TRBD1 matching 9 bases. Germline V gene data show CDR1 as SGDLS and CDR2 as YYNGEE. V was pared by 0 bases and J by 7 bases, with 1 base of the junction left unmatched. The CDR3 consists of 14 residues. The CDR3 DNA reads TGTGCCAGCAGCGTAGCGGGACAGGGTGAAAAACTGTTTTTT. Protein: CASSVAGQGEKLFF.

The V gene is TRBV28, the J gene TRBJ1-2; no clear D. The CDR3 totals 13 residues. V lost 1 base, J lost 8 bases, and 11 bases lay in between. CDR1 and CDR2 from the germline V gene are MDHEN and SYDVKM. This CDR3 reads CASSLFPGHGYTF. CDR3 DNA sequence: TGTGCCAGCAGTTTATTCCCAGGTCACGGCTACACCTTC.

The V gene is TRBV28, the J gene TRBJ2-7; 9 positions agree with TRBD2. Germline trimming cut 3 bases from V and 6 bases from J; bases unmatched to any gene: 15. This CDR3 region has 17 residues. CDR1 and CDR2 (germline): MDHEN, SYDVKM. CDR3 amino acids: CASSLGAEAGGSSEQYF. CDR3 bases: TGTGCCAGCAGTTTGGGGGCCGAAGCGGGAGGAAGTTCCGAGCAGTACTTC.

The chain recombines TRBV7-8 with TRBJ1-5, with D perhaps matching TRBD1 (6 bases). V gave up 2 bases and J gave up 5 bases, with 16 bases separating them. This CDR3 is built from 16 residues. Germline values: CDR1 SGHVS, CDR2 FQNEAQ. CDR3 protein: CASSLRRGRNYQPQHF. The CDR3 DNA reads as TGTGCCAGCAGCTTAAGACGGGGGCGTAATTATCAGCCCCAGCATTTT.

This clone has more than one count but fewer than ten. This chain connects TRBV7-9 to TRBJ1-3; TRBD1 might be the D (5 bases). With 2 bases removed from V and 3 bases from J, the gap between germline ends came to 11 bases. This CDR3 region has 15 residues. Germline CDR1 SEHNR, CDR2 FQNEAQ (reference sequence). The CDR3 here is CASSLTRGVGNTIYF. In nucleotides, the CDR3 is TGTGCCAGCAGCTTAACCCGGGGGGTTGGAAACACCATATATTTT.

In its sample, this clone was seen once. The CDR3 region is CASSEGRTERDTQYF. The DNA for the CDR3 is TGTGCCAGCAGTGAAGGTCGGACAGAAAGGGATACGCAGTATTTT. The rearrangement uses TRBV2 and TRBJ2-3; tentative D call: TRBD1 (6 bases). V was clipped by 1 base and J by 6 bases, with 14 bases between them. Germline V lookup: CDR1 SNHLY, CDR2 FYNNEI. CDR3 length: 15 amino acids.

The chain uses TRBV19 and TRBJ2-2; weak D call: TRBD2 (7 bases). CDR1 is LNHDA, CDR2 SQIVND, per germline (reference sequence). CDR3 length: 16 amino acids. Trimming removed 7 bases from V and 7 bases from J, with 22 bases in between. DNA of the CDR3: TGTGCCAGTACATACCGCGGGGGCCAGGTCGGCGGGGAGCTGTTTTTT. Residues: CASTYRGGQVGGELFF.

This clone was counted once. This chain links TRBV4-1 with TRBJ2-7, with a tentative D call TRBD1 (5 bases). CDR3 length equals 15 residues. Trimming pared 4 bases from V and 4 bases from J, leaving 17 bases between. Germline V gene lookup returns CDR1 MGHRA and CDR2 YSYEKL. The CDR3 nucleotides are TGCGCCAGCAGCCCCGGACACCATACCGGGTACGAGCAGTACTTC. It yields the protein CASSPGHHTGYEQYF.

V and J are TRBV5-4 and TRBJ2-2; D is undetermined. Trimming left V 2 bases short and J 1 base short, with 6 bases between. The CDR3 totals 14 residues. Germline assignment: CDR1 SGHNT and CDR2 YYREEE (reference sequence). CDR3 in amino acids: CASSFGENTGELFF. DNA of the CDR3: TGTGCCAGCAGCTTTGGGGAGAACACCGGGGAGCTGTTTTTT.

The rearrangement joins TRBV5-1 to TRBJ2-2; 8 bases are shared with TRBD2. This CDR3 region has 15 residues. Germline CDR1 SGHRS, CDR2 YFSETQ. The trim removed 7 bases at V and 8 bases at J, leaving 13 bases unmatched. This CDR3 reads CASGPGLGLFGELFF. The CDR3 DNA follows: TGCGCCAGCGGCCCGGGACTAGGCCTATTTGGGGAGCTGTTTTTT.

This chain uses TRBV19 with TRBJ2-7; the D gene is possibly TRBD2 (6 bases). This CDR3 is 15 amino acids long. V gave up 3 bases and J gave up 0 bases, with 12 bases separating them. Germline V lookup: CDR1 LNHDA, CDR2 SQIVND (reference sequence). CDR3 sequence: CASSIVPGSSYEQYF. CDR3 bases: TGTGCCAGTAGTATTGTCCCCGGGAGCTCCTACGAGCAGTACTTC.